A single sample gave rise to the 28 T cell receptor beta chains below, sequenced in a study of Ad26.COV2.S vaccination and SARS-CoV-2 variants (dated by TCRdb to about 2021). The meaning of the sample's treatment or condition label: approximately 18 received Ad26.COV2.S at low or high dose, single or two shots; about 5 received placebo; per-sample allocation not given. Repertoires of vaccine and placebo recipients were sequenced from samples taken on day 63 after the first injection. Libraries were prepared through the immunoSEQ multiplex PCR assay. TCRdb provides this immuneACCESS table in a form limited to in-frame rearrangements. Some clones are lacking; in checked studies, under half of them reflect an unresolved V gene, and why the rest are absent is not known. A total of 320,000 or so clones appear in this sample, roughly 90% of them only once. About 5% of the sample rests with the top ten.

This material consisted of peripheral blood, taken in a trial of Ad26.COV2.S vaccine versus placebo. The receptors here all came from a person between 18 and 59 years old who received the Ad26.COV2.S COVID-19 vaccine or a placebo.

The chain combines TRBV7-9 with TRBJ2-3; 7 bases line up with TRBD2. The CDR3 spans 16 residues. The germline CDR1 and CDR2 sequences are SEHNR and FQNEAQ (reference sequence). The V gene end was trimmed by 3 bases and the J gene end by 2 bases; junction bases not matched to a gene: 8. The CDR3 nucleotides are TGTGCCAGCAGCTTCCTCCTAGCGGCCTCCACAGATACGCAGTATTTT. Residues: CASSFLLAASTDTQYF. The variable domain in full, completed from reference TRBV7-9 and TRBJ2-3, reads DTGVSQNPRHKITKRGQNVTFRCDPISEHNRLYWYRQTLGQGPEFLTYFQNEAQLEKSRLLSDRFSAERPKGSFSTLEIQRTEQGDSAMYLCASSFLLAASTDTQYFGPGTRLTVL.

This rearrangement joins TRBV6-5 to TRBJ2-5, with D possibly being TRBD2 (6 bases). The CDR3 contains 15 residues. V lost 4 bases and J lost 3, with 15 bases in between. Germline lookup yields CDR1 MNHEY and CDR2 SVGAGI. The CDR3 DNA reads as TGTGCCAGCAGTTCCGGGACTCTTGACAAAGAGACCCAGTACTTC. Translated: CASSSGTLDKETQYF.

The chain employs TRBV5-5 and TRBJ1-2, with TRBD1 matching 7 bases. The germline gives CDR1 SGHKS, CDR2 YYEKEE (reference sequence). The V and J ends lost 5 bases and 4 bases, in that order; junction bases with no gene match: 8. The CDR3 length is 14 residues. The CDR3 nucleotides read TGTGCCAGCAGGCCCGGACAGGAAATCTATGGCTACACCTTC. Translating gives CASRPGQEIYGYTF.

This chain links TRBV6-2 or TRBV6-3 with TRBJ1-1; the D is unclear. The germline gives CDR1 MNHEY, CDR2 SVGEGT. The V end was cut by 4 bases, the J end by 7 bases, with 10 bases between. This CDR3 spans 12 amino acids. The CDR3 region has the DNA TGTGCCAGCAGTTCCCGCATGCATGAAGCTTTCTTT. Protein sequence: CASSSRMHEAFF.

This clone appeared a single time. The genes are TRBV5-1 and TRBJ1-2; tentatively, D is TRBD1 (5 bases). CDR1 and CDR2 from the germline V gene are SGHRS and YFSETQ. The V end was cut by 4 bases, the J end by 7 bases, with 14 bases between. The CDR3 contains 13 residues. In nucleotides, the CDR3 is TGCGCCAGCAGCCCGACAGAGGGAGCTGGCTACACCTTC. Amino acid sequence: CASSPTEGAGYTF.

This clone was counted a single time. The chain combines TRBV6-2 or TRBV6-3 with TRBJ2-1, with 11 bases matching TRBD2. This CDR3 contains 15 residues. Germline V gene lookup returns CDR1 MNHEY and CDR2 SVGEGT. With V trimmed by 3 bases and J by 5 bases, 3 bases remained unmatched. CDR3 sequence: CASSYLAGGHNEQFF. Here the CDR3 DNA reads TGTGCCAGCAGTTATCTAGCGGGGGGCCACAATGAGCAGTTCTTC.

The CDR3: CASTVWSGTEAFF. As DNA, the CDR3 is TGTGCCAGCACCGTTTGGTCCGGCACTGAAGCTTTCTTT. This rearrangement joins TRBV12-3 or TRBV12-4 to TRBJ1-1; D gene uncertain. V was clipped by 7 bases and J by 4 bases, with 13 bases between them. The CDR3 loop spans 13 amino acids.

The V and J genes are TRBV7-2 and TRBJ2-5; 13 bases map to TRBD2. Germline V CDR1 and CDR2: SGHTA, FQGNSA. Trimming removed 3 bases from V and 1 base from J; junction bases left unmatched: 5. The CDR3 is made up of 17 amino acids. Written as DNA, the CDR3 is TGTGCCAGCAGCTTTAGAGGGACTAGCGGGGCCCAAGAGACCCAGTACTTC. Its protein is CASSFRGTSGAQETQYF.

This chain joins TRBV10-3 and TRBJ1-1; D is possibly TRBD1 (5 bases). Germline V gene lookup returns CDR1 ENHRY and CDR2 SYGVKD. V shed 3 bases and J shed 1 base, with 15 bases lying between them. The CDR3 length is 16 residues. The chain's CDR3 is CAISDVYRSSNTEAFF. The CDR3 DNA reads TGTGCCATCAGTGATGTTTACAGGTCCTCGAACACTGAAGCTTTCTTT.

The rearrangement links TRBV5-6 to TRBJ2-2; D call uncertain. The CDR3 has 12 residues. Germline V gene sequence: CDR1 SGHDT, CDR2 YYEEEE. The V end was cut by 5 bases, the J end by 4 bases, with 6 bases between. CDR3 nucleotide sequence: TGTGCCAGCAGTAGGGCCACCGGGGAGCTGTTTTTT. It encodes CASSRATGELFF.

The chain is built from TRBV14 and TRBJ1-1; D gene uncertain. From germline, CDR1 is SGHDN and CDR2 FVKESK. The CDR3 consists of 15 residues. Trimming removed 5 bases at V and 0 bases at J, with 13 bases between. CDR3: CASSFRPELNTEAFF. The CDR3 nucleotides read TGTGCCAGCAGCTTCCGACCTGAACTGAACACTGAAGCTTTCTTT.

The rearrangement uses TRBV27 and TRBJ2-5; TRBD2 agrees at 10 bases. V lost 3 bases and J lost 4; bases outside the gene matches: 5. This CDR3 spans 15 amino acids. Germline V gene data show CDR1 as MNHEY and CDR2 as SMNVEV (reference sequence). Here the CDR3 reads CASSFKRGGRETQYF. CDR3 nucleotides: TGTGCCAGCAGTTTCAAGCGGGGGGGCCGAGAGACCCAGTACTTC.

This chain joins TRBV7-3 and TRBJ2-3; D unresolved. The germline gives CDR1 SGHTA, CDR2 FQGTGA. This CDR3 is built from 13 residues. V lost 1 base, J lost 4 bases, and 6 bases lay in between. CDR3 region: CASSLSEADTQYF. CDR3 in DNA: TGTGCCAGCAGCTTAAGTGAGGCAGATACGCAGTATTTT. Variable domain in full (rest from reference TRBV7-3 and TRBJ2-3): GAGVSQTPSNKVTEKGKYVELRCDPISGHTALYWYRQSLGQGPEFLIYFQGTGAADDSGLPNDRFFAVRPEGSVSTLKIQRTERGDSAVYLCASSLSEADTQYFGPGTRLTVL.

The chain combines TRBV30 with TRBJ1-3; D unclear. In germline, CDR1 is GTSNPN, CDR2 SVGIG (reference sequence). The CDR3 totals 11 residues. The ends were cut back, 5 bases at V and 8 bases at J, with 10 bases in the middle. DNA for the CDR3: TGTGCCTGGCACTTGTTCCACACCATATATTTT. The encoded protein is CAWHLFHTIYF.

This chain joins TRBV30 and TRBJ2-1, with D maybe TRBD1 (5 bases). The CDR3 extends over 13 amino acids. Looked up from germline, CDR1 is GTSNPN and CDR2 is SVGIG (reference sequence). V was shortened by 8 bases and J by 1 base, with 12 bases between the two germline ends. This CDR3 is CALGANSYNEQFF. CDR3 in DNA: TGTGCCCTAGGGGCAAATTCCTACAATGAGCAGTTCTTC.

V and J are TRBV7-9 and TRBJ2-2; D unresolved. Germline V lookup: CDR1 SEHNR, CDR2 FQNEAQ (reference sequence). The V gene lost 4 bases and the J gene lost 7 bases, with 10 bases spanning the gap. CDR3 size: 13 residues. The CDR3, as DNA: TGTGCCAGCAGCTCCCAAGTGCGCGGGGAGCTGTTTTTT. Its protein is CASSSQVRGELFF.

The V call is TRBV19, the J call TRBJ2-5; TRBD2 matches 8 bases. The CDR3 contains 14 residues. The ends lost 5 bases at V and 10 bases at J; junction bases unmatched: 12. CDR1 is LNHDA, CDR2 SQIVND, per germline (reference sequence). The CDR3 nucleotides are TGTGCCAGTAGTGCGTCCGGGACTAGTAACGACCAGTACTTC. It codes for CASSASGTSNDQYF.

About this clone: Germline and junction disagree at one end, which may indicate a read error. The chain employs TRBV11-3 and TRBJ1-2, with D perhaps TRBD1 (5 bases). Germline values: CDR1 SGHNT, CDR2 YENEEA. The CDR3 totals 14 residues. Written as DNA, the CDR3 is TGTGCCAGCAGCTTAGCCTGGAGGGGTGATGGCTTCACCTTC. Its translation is CASSLAWRGDGFTF.

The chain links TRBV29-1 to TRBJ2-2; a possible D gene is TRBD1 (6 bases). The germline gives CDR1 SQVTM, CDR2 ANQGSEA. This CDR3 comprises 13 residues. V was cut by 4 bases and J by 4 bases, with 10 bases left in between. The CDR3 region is CSVGRQATGELFF. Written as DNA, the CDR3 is TGCAGCGTTGGGCGACAGGCCACCGGGGAGCTGTTTTTT.

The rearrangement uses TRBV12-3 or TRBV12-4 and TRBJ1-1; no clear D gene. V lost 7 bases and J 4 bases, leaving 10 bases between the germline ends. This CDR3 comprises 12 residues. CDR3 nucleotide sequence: TGTGCCAGCAAGAGGGCGGGCACTGAAGCTTTCTTT. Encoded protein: CASKRAGTEAFF.

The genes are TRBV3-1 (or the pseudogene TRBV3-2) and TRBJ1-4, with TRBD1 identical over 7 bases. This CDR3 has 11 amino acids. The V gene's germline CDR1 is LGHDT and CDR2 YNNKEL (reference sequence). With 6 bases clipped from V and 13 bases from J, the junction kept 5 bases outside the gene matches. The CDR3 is CASRLRDRLFF. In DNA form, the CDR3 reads TGTGCCAGCAGGCTCCGGGACAGACTGTTTTTT.

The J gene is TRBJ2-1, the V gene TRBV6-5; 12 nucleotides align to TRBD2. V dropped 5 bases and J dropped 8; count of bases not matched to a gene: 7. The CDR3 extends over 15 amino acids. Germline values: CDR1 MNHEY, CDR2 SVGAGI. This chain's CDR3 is CASSQRLAGDDEQFF. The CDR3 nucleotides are TGTGCCAGCAGTCAGAGACTAGCGGGAGACGATGAGCAGTTCTTC.

The CDR3 DNA reads as TGTGCCAGCACATCTATTCGGGCGGACTATGGCTACACCTTC. This codes for CASTSIRADYGYTF. The V gene is TRBV6-5, the J gene TRBJ1-2; D is undetermined. The CDR3 consists of 14 residues. CDR1 MNHEY and CDR2 SVGAGI come from the germline V gene. V gave up 7 bases and J gave up 3 bases, with 15 bases separating them.

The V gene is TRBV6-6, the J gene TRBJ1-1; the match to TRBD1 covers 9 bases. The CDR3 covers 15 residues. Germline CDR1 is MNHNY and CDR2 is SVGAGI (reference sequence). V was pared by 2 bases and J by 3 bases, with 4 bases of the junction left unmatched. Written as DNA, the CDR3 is TGTGCCAGCAGTTACGGGACAGGGTTCGACACTGAAGCTTTCTTT. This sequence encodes CASSYGTGFDTEAFF.

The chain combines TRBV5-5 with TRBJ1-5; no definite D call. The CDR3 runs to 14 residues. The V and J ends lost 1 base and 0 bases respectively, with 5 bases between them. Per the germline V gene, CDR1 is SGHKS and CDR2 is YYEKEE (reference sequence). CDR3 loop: CASSLTYSNQPQHF. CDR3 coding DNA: TGTGCCAGCAGCTTGACCTATAGCAATCAGCCCCAGCATTTT.

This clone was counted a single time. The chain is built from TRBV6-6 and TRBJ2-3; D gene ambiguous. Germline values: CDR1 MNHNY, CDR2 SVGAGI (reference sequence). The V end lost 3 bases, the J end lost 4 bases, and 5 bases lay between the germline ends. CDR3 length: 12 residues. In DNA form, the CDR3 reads TGTGCCAGCAGTTATGGGTCAGATACGCAGTATTTT. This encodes CASSYGSDTQYF.

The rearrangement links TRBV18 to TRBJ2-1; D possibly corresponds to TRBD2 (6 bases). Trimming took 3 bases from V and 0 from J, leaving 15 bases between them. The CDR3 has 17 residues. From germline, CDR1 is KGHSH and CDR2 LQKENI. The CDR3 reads CASSPSAAGSSYNEQFF. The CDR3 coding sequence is TGTGCCAGCTCACCCTCCGCCGCCGGGAGCTCCTACAATGAGCAGTTCTTC.

As DNA, the CDR3 is TGTGCCAGCAGCCCGGGACTAGGTAACAATGAGCAGTTCTTC. This codes for CASSPGLGNNEQFF. The chain carries TRBV7-6 and TRBJ2-1; TRBD2 aligns across 8 bases. The germline V gene has CDR1 SGHVS and CDR2 FNYEAQ. CDR3 size: 14 residues. With V trimmed by 5 bases and J by 5 bases, 5 bases remained unmatched.